One and the same sample provided the 16 T cell receptor beta chains below, sequenced in a study of blood T cell repertoires in COVID-19 (dated by TCRdb to the early 2020s). The library was built by means of the immunoSEQ multiplex PCR assay. The table was pulled from immuneACCESS by TCRdb, which kept in-frame rearrangements only. Such tables lose some clones; where checked, under half of the loss comes from unresolved V genes, and the rest has no known cause. The sample table contains tens of thousands of clones; only one count was recorded for about 88% of them. Less than 15% of the sample goes to the ten largest clones. Sequenced input: peripheral blood. These receptor sequences come from a human donor in a cohort sampled during active COVID-19.

The chain uses TRBV19 and TRBJ1-2; tentative D call: TRBD1 (6 bases). The CDR3 extends over 13 amino acids. Trimming took 4 bases from V and 7 from J, leaving 13 bases between them. Germline CDR1 reads LNHDA; CDR2 reads SQIVND (reference sequence). CDR3 nucleotides: TGTGCCAGTAGTACCTCAGGGGTATCTGGCTACACCTTC. This gives the protein CASSTSGVSGYTF.

The genes are TRBV4-3 and TRBJ2-1; TRBD2 agrees at 7 bases. CDR1 is LGHNA and CDR2 is YSLEER in the germline V gene. The ends lost 0 bases at V and 0 bases at J; junction bases unmatched: 5. This CDR3 comprises 17 residues. CDR3 sequence reads: CASSQEWAGVSYNEQFF. The CDR3 coding sequence is TGCGCCAGCAGCCAAGAATGGGCGGGAGTCTCCTACAATGAGCAGTTCTTC.

The chain carries TRBV7-9 and TRBJ2-3, with D tentatively TRBD2 (6 bases). The CDR3 totals 16 residues. Trimming left V 4 bases short and J 4 bases short, with 18 bases between. Germline CDR1 SEHNR, CDR2 FQNEAQ (reference sequence). This CDR3 is CASSSSGTLSADTQYF. The CDR3 nucleotides read TGTGCCAGCAGCTCGTCTGGGACTCTGTCCGCAGATACGCAGTATTTT.

The chain uses TRBV3-1 (or the pseudogene TRBV3-2) and TRBJ1-3; tentatively, D is TRBD1 (5 bases). The germline CDR1 and CDR2 sequences are LGHDT and YNNKEL (reference sequence). The CDR3 runs 15 residues. Deletions cut 1 base from V and 2 bases from J, with 9 bases between. DNA of the CDR3: TGTGCCAGCAGCCAAGTATGGGGGGCTGGAAACACCATATATTTT. It is translated as CASSQVWGAGNTIYF.

This chain uses TRBV19 with TRBJ1-4; perhaps TRBD1 as D (6 bases). Germline values: CDR1 LNHDA, CDR2 SQIVND (reference sequence). The CDR3 totals 14 residues. Trimming took off 3 bases at V and 12 bases at J, with 17 bases between the two ends. For the CDR3, the DNA is TGTGCCAGTAGTATCCTCCCGGGGGGCCTTCAACTGTTTTTT. Protein: CASSILPGGLQLFF. The complete variable domain, with remaining parts taken from reference TRBV19 and TRBJ1-4, reads DGGITQSPKYLFRKEGQNVTLSCEQNLNHDAMYWYRQDPGQGLRLIYYSQIVNDFQKGDIAEGYSVSREKKESFPLTVTSAQKNPTAFYLCASSILPGGLQLFFGSGTQLSVL.

The chain links TRBV6-5 to TRBJ1-4; D ambiguous. The V end was cut by 0 bases, the J end by 4 bases, with 6 bases between. CDR1 and CDR2 from the germline V gene are MNHEY and SVGAGI. This CDR3 is 14 amino acids long. The CDR3 coding sequence is TGTGCCAGCAGTTACTCTTCAGTTAATGAAAAACTGTTTTTT. This encodes CASSYSSVNEKLFF.

The V gene is TRBV6-2 or TRBV6-3, the J gene TRBJ2-1; TRBD1 aligns across 11 bases. The CDR3 covers 15 residues. V dropped 5 bases and J dropped 8; count of bases not matched to a gene: 8. Germline V gene lookup returns CDR1 MNHEY and CDR2 SVGEGT. In DNA form, the CDR3 reads TGTGCCAGCAGTATCCCCGGGACAGGGGGATATGAGCAGTTCTTC. This sequence encodes CASSIPGTGGYEQFF.

The chain has TRBV29-1 and TRBJ1-1; 7 bases line up with TRBD1. Germline trimming cut 6 bases from V and 0 bases from J; bases unmatched to any gene: 4. This CDR3 contains 13 residues. In germline, CDR1 is SQVTM, CDR2 ANQGSEA. The DNA of the CDR3 is TGCAGCGTAAGACAGGGCGTGAACACTGAAGCTTTCTTT. Its protein is CSVRQGVNTEAFF.

This clone was recorded only once. CDR3 sequence (DNA): TGCGCCAGCAGCTTTGAGACTAGCGGGAGGATAACCGAGCAGTACTTC. It yields the protein CASSFETSGRITEQYF. The chain employs TRBV5-1 and TRBJ2-7; TRBD2 aligns across 13 bases. Germline V lookup: CDR1 SGHRS, CDR2 YFSETQ. Unmatched junction bases numbered 8, after V lost 2 bases and J lost 6 bases. CDR3 length: 16 amino acids. The whole variable domain, filled in from reference TRBV5-1 and TRBJ2-7, reads KAGVTQTPRYLIKTRGQQVTLSCSPISGHRSVSWYQQTPGQGLQFLFEYFSETQRNKGNFPGRFSGRQFSNSRSEMNVSTLELGDSALYLCASSFETSGRITEQYFGPGTRLTVT.

The genes are TRBV19 and TRBJ1-4, with a tentative D call TRBD1 (6 bases). This CDR3 has 17 amino acids. V lost 4 bases, J lost 5 bases, and 20 bases lay in between. Germline CDR1 reads LNHDA; CDR2 reads SQIVND (reference sequence). CDR3 region: CASSTGWTVDANEKLFF. The CDR3 coding sequence is TGTGCCAGTAGTACAGGATGGACAGTGGACGCGAATGAAAAACTGTTTTTT.

V usage is TRBV7-6 and J usage is TRBJ2-5; TRBD2 matches at 11 bases. This CDR3 is built from 16 residues. Germline V gives CDR1 SGHVS, CDR2 FNYEAQ. With 5 bases clipped from V and 4 bases from J, the junction kept 9 bases outside the gene matches. The CDR3 region is CASSPRLAGSVETQYF. CDR3 coding DNA: TGTGCCAGCAGCCCAAGACTAGCGGGATCGGTAGAGACCCAGTACTTC.

The sample holds many counts of this clone. This chain joins TRBV6-5 and TRBJ2-5; D is possibly TRBD2 (6 bases). Trimming shortened V by 10 bases and J by 5 bases, and 20 bases separated the two germline ends. This CDR3 region has 14 residues. Germline V gene lookup returns CDR1 MNHEY and CDR2 SVGAGI. This chain's CDR3 is CATKEGGVYETQYF. Here the CDR3 DNA reads TGTGCCACCAAGGAAGGCGGGGTCTATGAGACCCAGTACTTC.

The chain combines TRBV19 with TRBJ1-2; D perhaps matches TRBD1 (6 bases). This CDR3 region has 15 residues. In germline, CDR1 is LNHDA, CDR2 SQIVND (reference sequence). Between the trimmed V and J ends, which lost 5 bases and 7 bases, there was a span of 20 bases. The CDR3 is CASSPDSVPFSGYTF. CDR3 DNA: TGTGCCAGTAGTCCGGACAGTGTACCGTTCAGTGGCTACACCTTC.

The chain recombines TRBV7-8 with TRBJ1-3; 10 bases align to TRBD1. This CDR3 spans 15 amino acids. V was clipped by 5 bases and J by 4 bases; unmatched bases: 5. CDR1 and CDR2 (germline): SGHVS, FQNEAQ. The CDR3 bases are TGTGCCAGCAGCCAGGCGACAGGGGGCGGAAACACCATATATTTT. Translation gives CASSQATGGGNTIYF.

The J gene is TRBJ2-1, the V gene TRBV9, with D tentatively TRBD2 (5 bases). The CDR3 totals 16 residues. CDR1 and CDR2 from the germline V gene are SGDLS and YYNGEE. V lost 0 bases and J lost 3, with 13 bases in between. The CDR3 loop is CASSVGNRTSYNEQFF. The CDR3 DNA follows: TGTGCCAGCAGCGTAGGAAATCGAACTAGCTACAATGAGCAGTTCTTC. The whole variable domain, remainder taken from reference TRBV9 and TRBJ2-1, is DSGVTQTPKHLITATGQRVTLRCSPRSGDLSVYWYQQSLDQGLQFLIQYYNGEERAKGNILERFSAQQFPDLHSELNLSSLELGDSALYFCASSVGNRTSYNEQFFGPGTRLTVL.

This chain uses TRBV9 with TRBJ2-1; D is unresolved. In germline, CDR1 is SGDLS, CDR2 YYNGEE. Trimming left V 2 bases short and J 3 bases short, with 6 bases between. The CDR3 loop spans 13 amino acids. CDR3 loop: CASSVADYNEQFF. The DNA of the CDR3 is TGTGCCAGCAGCGTGGCAGACTACAATGAGCAGTTCTTC.